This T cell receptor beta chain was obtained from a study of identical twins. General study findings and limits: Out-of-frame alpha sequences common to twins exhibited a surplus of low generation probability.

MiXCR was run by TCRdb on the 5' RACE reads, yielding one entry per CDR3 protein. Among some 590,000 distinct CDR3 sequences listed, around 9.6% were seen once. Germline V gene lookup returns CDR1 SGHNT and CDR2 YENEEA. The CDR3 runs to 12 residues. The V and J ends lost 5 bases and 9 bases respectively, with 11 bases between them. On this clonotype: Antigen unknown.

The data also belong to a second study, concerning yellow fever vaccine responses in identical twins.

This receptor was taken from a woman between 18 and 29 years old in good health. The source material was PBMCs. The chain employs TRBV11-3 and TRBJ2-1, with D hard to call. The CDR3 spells CASSKDLGEQFF. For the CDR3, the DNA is TGTGCCAGCAGCAAAGACCTGGGTGAGCAGTTCTTC.